This T cell receptor (beta chain) was found in a study of blood T cells in healthy people across ages. In the study overall: About one barcoded beta molecule per two T cells came from capture by template switching. Study-wide results and caveats: CMV status of donors was not determined, possibly confounding expanded clonotype changes.

The authors ran a second PCR of roughly 6 to 12 cycles using a sample-barcoded 5' primer and a J-beta primer mix. Every molecule of cDNA carried a tag from a template-switch adaptor with 12 random nucleotides. TCRdb used MiXCR to reprocess the 5' RACE reads, holding one entry per CDR3 protein. The sample has some 320,000 distinct CDR3 sequences; 25% to 30% are singletons. Worth noting for this clonotype: Its antigen remains unidentified.

No fewer than 7 million PBMCs went into each sample. CDR3 size: 16 residues. Between the trimmed V and J ends, which lost 3 bases and 0 bases, there was a span of 13 bases. Germline CDR1 reads SGHTA; CDR2 reads FQGNSA. The chain uses TRBV7-2 and TRBJ2-3; no reliable D call. Sequences were obtained from blood. The receptor's source is a woman between 70 and 85 years old in good health. DNA of the CDR3: TGTGCCAGCAGCTTTTTCGGCGGATCTAGCACAGATACGCAGTATTTT. Its protein product is CASSFFGGSSTDTQYF. Using reference TRBV7-2 and TRBJ2-3 for the parts outside the CDR3, the full variable domain is GAGVSQSPSNKVTEKGKDVELRCDPISGHTALYWYRQSLGQGLEFLIYFQGNSAPDKSGLPSDRFSAERTGGSVSTLTIQRTQQEDSAVYLCASSFFGGSSTDTQYFGPGTRLTVL.